The next 19 T cell receptor beta chains were all read from a single sample in a study of post-analysis software for immune sequencing data. TCR beta cDNA libraries had unique molecular identifiers. TCRdb re-called the PCR reads through MiXCR, storing one row per CDR3 protein. Of about 160,000 distinct CDR3 sequences in the sample, 30% to 45% were seen once. The sequencing here drew on blood, taken after autologous hematopoietic stem cell transplantation. The receptors here all came from a girl aged 5-17 years with multiple sclerosis.

This clonotype was counted between two and nine times. The rearrangement links TRBV11-3 to TRBJ2-1, with 8 bases matching TRBD2. Germline V lookup: CDR1 SGHNT, CDR2 YENEEA. The CDR3 has 17 residues. After removal of 1 base from V and 5 bases from J, the junction contained 10 bases not matched to a gene. This CDR3 reads CASSLGDPGLVNNEQFF. In nucleotides, the CDR3 is TGTGCCAGCAGCTTAGGGGACCCGGGACTAGTTAACAATGAGCAGTTCTTC.

This clonotype came up a few times. V is TRBV6-2 or TRBV6-3 and J is TRBJ2-7, with 8 bases that match TRBD2. V shed 6 bases, J shed 3 bases, and the junction held 4 bases outside the gene matches. The CDR3 sequence is 13 residues long. CDR1 and CDR2 (germline): MNHEY, SVGEGT. CDR3 amino acids: CASRPGLGYEQYF. The CDR3 nucleotides are TGTGCCAGCAGACCGGGACTAGGCTACGAGCAGTACTTC.

The gene calls are TRBV27 and TRBJ2-7; D may match TRBD1 or TRBD2 (6 bases each). From germline, CDR1 is MNHEY and CDR2 SMNVEV (reference sequence). Trimming took 5 bases from V and 4 from J, leaving 12 bases between them. The CDR3 loop spans 13 amino acids. The CDR3 reads CASSRGLGYEQYF. DNA of the CDR3: TGTGCCAGCAGTCGGGGGCTAGGGTACGAGCAGTACTTC.

Only a few counts were recorded for this clonotype. The gene calls are TRBV7-3 and TRBJ2-1, with 8 bases that match TRBD2. The V gene's germline CDR1 is SGHTA and CDR2 FQGTGA. This CDR3 is built from 13 residues. With 2 bases clipped from V and 10 bases from J, the junction kept 4 bases outside the gene matches. CDR3 bases: TGTGCCAGCAGCTTAGAGCGGGGGCGGGAGCAGTTCTTC. Translation gives CASSLERGREQFF.

CDR3 bases: TGTGCCAGCAGCGCCCCGGGACAGCGATATGGCTACACCTTC. This gives the protein CASSAPGQRYGYTF. The chain combines TRBV7-2 with TRBJ1-2; 7 positions match TRBD1. J gave up 5 bases and V 5 bases, and 8 bases lay outside the gene matches. The CDR3 is 14 residues long. Germline V lookup: CDR1 SGHTA, CDR2 FQGNSA. Variable domain in full (rest from reference TRBV7-2 and TRBJ1-2): GAGVSQSPSNKVTEKGKDVELRCDPISGHTALYWYRQSLGQGLEFLIYFQGNSAPDKSGLPSDRFSAERTGGSVSTLTIQRTQQEDSAVYLCASSAPGQRYGYTFGSGTRLTVV.

This chain connects TRBV4-3 to TRBJ2-3; 11 bases match TRBD2. This CDR3 is built from 18 residues. The germline V gene has CDR1 LGHNA and CDR2 YSLEER. V was clipped by 1 base and J by 4 bases; unmatched bases: 10. The CDR3 DNA follows: TGCGCCAGCAGCCAAGTGGGTCCACTAGCGGGAGAAGCAGATACGCAGTATTTT. As protein: CASSQVGPLAGEADTQYF.

This clonotype was counted between two and nine times. V gene TRBV7-9 combines with J gene TRBJ2-7, with TRBD1 matching 7 bases. The CDR3 length is 18 residues. Trimming took 5 bases from V and 1 from J; bases not matched to a gene: 17. Germline loops: CDR1 SEHNR, CDR2 FQNEAQ (reference sequence). The CDR3 is CASSPAPTRGLPSYEQYF. CDR3 sequence (DNA): TGTGCCAGCAGCCCTGCACCTACTAGGGGGCTGCCTTCCTACGAGCAGTACTTC. Based on the CDR3 plus reference TRBV7-9 and TRBJ2-7, the full variable domain is DTGVSQNPRHKITKRGQNVTFRCDPISEHNRLYWYRQTLGQGPEFLTYFQNEAQLEKSRLLSDRFSAERPKGSFSTLEIQRTEQGDSAMYLCASSPAPTRGLPSYEQYFGPGTRLTVT.

A remark on this clonotype: One junction end does not reproduce the germline sequence, and a read error may be involved. The V and J genes are TRBV4-3 and TRBJ2-4; TRBD1 is a possible D gene (5 bases). The last part of the DNA fits TRBJ2-7 better; the J call may be wrong. Germline V gene lookup returns CDR1 LGHNA and CDR2 YSLEER. This CDR3 is built from 15 residues. Here the CDR3 DNA reads TGCGCCAGCGGCCAAGTAAAAGGGGTGGGCTACGAGCAGTACTTC. Protein product: CASGQVKGVGYEQYF.

The chain links TRBV6-6 to TRBJ1-1; D ambiguous. Per the germline V gene, CDR1 is MNHNY and CDR2 is SVGAGI (reference sequence). The V end lost 4 bases, the J end lost 1 base, and 7 bases lay between the germline ends. The CDR3 is 13 residues long. DNA for the CDR3: TGTGCCAGCAGTTTTTATCCGAACACTGAAGCTTTCTTT. As protein: CASSFYPNTEAFF.

The V call is TRBV7-6, the J call TRBJ2-7, with D maybe TRBD1 (6 bases). In germline, CDR1 is SGHVS, CDR2 FNYEAQ. CDR3 size: 14 residues. V lost 3 bases to trimming and J lost 4 bases, with 13 bases between them. In nucleotides, the CDR3 is TGTGCCAGCAGCTTCAGGGGTACGGGATACGAGCAGTACTTC. Encoded protein: CASSFRGTGYEQYF.

The chain recombines TRBV9 with TRBJ2-1; D is perhaps TRBD1 (5 bases). The CDR3 is 16 residues long. Per germline, CDR1 SGDLS and CDR2 YYNGEE. The V gene lost 3 bases and the J gene lost 1 base, with 14 bases spanning the gap. The CDR3 DNA reads TGTGCCAGCAGCGGAATGGCAGGGCAGTCCTACAATGAGCAGTTCTTC. Its protein is CASSGMAGQSYNEQFF. Full variable domain (outside the CDR3, taken from reference TRBV9 and TRBJ2-1): DSGVTQTPKHLITATGQRVTLRCSPRSGDLSVYWYQQSLDQGLQFLIQYYNGEERAKGNILERFSAQQFPDLHSELNLSSLELGDSALYFCASSGMAGQSYNEQFFGPGTRLTVL.

The chain uses TRBV24-1 and TRBJ2-3; tentative D call: TRBD2 (7 bases). The CDR3 covers 14 residues. Per germline, CDR1 KGHDR and CDR2 SFDVKD. Trimming left V 10 bases short and J 0 bases short, with 13 bases between. CDR3 DNA: TGTGCCACTGGGGGGGGCCAAAGCACAGATACGCAGTATTTT. Translated: CATGGGQSTDTQYF.

This clonotype was picked up many times. The rearrangement links TRBV10-3 to TRBJ2-7; either TRBD1 or TRBD2 may supply D (5 bases each). The germline V gene has CDR1 ENHRY and CDR2 SYGVKD. Trimming left V 3 bases short and J 7 bases short, with 13 bases between. The CDR3 has 13 amino acids. CDR3 protein: CAISDKRWGEQYF. The CDR3 bases are TGTGCCATCAGTGACAAAAGGTGGGGGGAGCAGTACTTC.

This clonotype was seen only a few times. The CDR3 nucleotides are TGTGCCAGCAGTTCTCAGGGGGGACACAATGAGCAGTTCTTC. Protein sequence: CASSSQGGHNEQFF. The chain couples TRBV6-5 to TRBJ2-1; possibly TRBD1 for D (7 bases). This CDR3 has 14 residues. Trimming cost V 4 bases and J 5 bases, with 12 bases left between them. Germline CDR1 MNHEY, CDR2 SVGAGI.

This rearrangement joins TRBV7-9 to TRBJ1-2; D is unresolved. This CDR3 comprises 15 residues. CDR1 SEHNR and CDR2 FQNEAQ come from the germline V gene (reference sequence). V lost 0 bases and J lost 3, with 11 bases in between. CDR3 DNA: TGTGCCAGCAGCTTAGCGGAGGGCCAGTACTATGGCTACACCTTC. Translation gives CASSLAEGQYYGYTF.

In its sample, this clonotype was seen a few times. This sequence joins TRBV20-1 and TRBJ2-5; D remains ambiguous. V was shortened by 6 bases and J by 1 base, with 21 bases between the two germline ends. Germline V lookup: CDR1 DFQATT, CDR2 SNEGSKA (reference sequence). CDR3 length: 16 residues. CDR3 in DNA: TGCAGTGCCCCTCTTTACCTCGGCCCTTCCCAAGAGACCCAGTACTTC. Amino acid sequence: CSAPLYLGPSQETQYF.

The V and J genes are TRBV11-3 and TRBJ2-2; maybe TRBD2 (5 bases). V lost 5 bases, J lost 6 bases, and 13 bases lay in between. Germline loops: CDR1 SGHNT, CDR2 YENEEA. CDR3 length: 14 amino acids. The CDR3 protein is CASSVTRLAGELFF. Here the CDR3 DNA reads TGTGCCAGCAGCGTAACTAGATTGGCCGGGGAGCTGTTTTTT.

V usage is TRBV15 and J usage is TRBJ2-1, with 10 bases lining up with TRBD2. The CDR3 totals 16 residues. Trimming at V came to 0 bases and at J to 4 bases, leaving 3 bases not matched to a gene. Per the germline V gene, CDR1 is LNHNV and CDR2 is YYDKDF (reference sequence). The CDR3 protein is CATSRDKAGGYNEQFF. The DNA for the CDR3 is TGTGCCACCAGCAGAGATAAAGCGGGAGGGTACAATGAGCAGTTCTTC.

The chain has TRBV4-2 and TRBJ1-5, with unresolved D. Trimming took off 0 bases at V and 9 bases at J, with 6 bases between the two ends. Per germline, CDR1 LGHNA and CDR2 YNFKEQ. This CDR3 comprises 12 residues. As DNA, the CDR3 is TGTGCCAGCAGCCAAGAGGGCGGGCCCCAGCATTTT. This codes for CASSQEGGPQHF.